These 17 T cell receptor beta chains originate from one sample sequenced in a study of molecular identifiers for immune sequencing clone quantification. TCRdb processed the PCR reads anew with MiXCR; each CDR3 protein has one entry. The sample lists roughly 320,000 distinct CDR3 sequences, 20% to 25% seen once, with approximately 0.85% in the top ten. Sequenced: naive CD8+ T cells from blood, with Jurkat cell RNA spiked in. Subset described: FACS-sorted CD8+CD4-CCR7+CD45RA+ naive T cells. These receptors were obtained from a human donor in good health. Some libraries in this study had Jurkat cell RNA spiked in.

This clonotype has a handful of counts. The CDR3 here is CASSQIDEVAEGELFF. The CDR3 nucleotides read TGTGCCAGCAGCCAAATAGATGAGGTAGCGGAAGGGGAGCTGTTTTTT. The chain combines TRBV3-1 with TRBJ2-2; a possible D gene is TRBD2 (6 bases). The CDR3 covers 16 residues. Germline V lookup: CDR1 LGHDT, CDR2 YNNKEL (reference sequence). The germline V and J ends were trimmed by 2 bases and 8 bases, with 18 bases remaining between them. Looking up the rest from reference TRBV3-1 and TRBJ2-2 gives the full variable domain: DTAVSQTPKYLVTQMGNDKSIKCEQNLGHDTMYWYKQDSKKFLKIMFSYNNKELIINETVPNRFSPKSPDKAHLNLHINSLELGDSAVYFCASSQIDEVAEGELFFGEGSRLTVL.

This clonotype was detected many times. The V call is TRBV20-1, the J call TRBJ2-7, with TRBD2 matching 9 bases. The CDR3 spans 16 residues. Germline trimming cut 0 bases from V and 7 bases from J; bases unmatched to any gene: 13. The germline CDR1 and CDR2 sequences are DFQATT and SNEGSKA (reference sequence). The CDR3 nucleotides are TGCAGTGCTAGAGAAGTGGCGGGAGGGAATATCTTGGAGCAGTACTTC. This encodes CSAREVAGGNILEQYF.

This clonotype was picked up many times. The chain couples TRBV28 to TRBJ2-7, with 8 positions matching TRBD2. Germline assignment: CDR1 MDHEN and CDR2 SYDVKM. Germline trimming cut 3 bases from V and 5 bases from J; bases unmatched to any gene: 21. CDR3 length: 19 residues. The CDR3 DNA reads as TGTGCCAGCAGTTTGCCCGATATGTCCACGGGGGGGGCGAGGGACGAGCAGTACTTC. Translated, it gives CASSLPDMSTGGARDEQYF.

V and J are TRBV12-3 or TRBV12-4 and TRBJ2-3, with D perhaps being TRBD1 or TRBD2 (5 bases each). The CDR3 has 12 residues. V was cut by 10 bases and J by 5 bases, with 13 bases left in between. CDR3 nucleotide sequence: TGTGCCATGGGACGCAGGAGAGATACGCAGTATTTT. It encodes CAMGRRRDTQYF.

In this sample, this clonotype turned up once. Possible read error: a much larger clone is one base away. The chain carries TRBV28 and TRBJ2-3, with D possibly being TRBD2 (5 bases). CDR3 length: 14 amino acids. The V end was cut by 7 bases, the J end by 4 bases, with 15 bases between. The germline V gene has CDR1 MDHEN and CDR2 SYDVKM. CDR3 region: CASTLVGEADTQYF. The CDR3 region has the DNA TGTGCCAGCACACTAGTGGGAGAGGCAGATACGCAGTATTTT.

This clonotype was detected only a few times. The V gene is TRBV3-1, the J gene TRBJ1-4; D is perhaps TRBD1 (5 bases). The CDR3 covers 16 residues. With 1 base removed from V and 8 bases from J, the gap between germline ends came to 17 bases. In germline, CDR1 is LGHDT, CDR2 YNNKEL (reference sequence). CDR3 amino acids: CASSQGPGSTIEKLFF. The CDR3 DNA follows: TGTGCCAGCAGCCAAGGTCCAGGGTCTACGATCGAAAAACTGTTTTTT.

This clonotype showed up many times. V and J are TRBV29-1 and TRBJ1-1, with D possibly TRBD1 on 6 matching bases. This CDR3 comprises 12 residues. The germline gives CDR1 SQVTM, CDR2 ANQGSEA. V was shortened by 4 bases and J by 0 bases, with 6 bases between the two germline ends. CDR3 sequence (DNA): TGCAGCGTTGCAGGGGTGAACACTGAAGCTTTCTTT. Protein product: CSVAGVNTEAFF.

Many counts were recorded for this clonotype. The V gene is TRBV29-1, the J gene TRBJ2-7, with no clear D. CDR1 SQVTM and CDR2 ANQGSEA come from the germline V gene. V shed 1 base and J shed 3 bases, with 13 bases lying between them. CDR3 length: 14 residues. The CDR3 reads CSVEVPRGSYEQYF. The CDR3 DNA follows: TGCAGCGTTGAAGTCCCCCGCGGCAGCTACGAGCAGTACTTC.

This clonotype was seen ten or more times. The rearrangement joins TRBV29-1 to TRBJ1-3, with D unclear. Germline CDR1 SQVTM, CDR2 ANQGSEA. Trimming shortened V by 1 base and J by 11 bases, and 12 bases separated the two germline ends. The CDR3 extends over 12 amino acids. CDR3: CSVEVARGPIYF. The CDR3 DNA reads as TGCAGCGTTGAAGTAGCCCGAGGTCCCATATATTTT.

With regard to this clonotype: A much larger clone lies a single base off, so this may be a read error. The J gene is TRBJ1-1, the V gene TRBV5-6; no clear D gene. V lost 4 bases and J 1 base, leaving 11 bases between the germline ends. The CDR3 extends over 14 amino acids. CDR1 is SGHDT and CDR2 is YYEEEE in the germline V gene. The CDR3 loop is CASSPPYRNTEAFF. In nucleotides, the CDR3 is TGTGCCAGCAGCCCGCCTTATCGGAACACTGAAGCTTTCTTT.

This clonotype was counted at least ten times. The chain uses TRBV7-9 and TRBJ2-1, with 7 positions matching TRBD2. The CDR3 contains 13 residues. V was pared by 1 base and J by 9 bases, with 3 bases of the junction left unmatched. From germline, CDR1 is SEHNR and CDR2 FQNEAQ (reference sequence). The CDR3, as DNA: TGTGCCAGCAGCTTAGTAGTAGCGGGTGAGCAGTTCTTC. It codes for CASSLVVAGEQFF.

As regards this clonotype: A single base separates this from a much larger clone, so it may be a read error. The chain combines TRBV7-9 with TRBJ1-4, with D perhaps TRBD1 (5 bases). Germline V gene data show CDR1 as SEHNR and CDR2 as FQNEAQ (reference sequence). This CDR3 is built from 14 residues. CDR3 nucleotide sequence: TGTGCCAGCAGCTTAGTGGGCAGGGATGAAGAACTGTTTTTT. Residues: CASSLVGRDEELFF.

The table lists this clonotype with many counts. This chain uses TRBV2 with TRBJ2-5, with D perhaps being TRBD1 or TRBD2 (5 bases each). The CDR3 sequence is 16 residues long. Germline V CDR1 and CDR2: SNHLY, FYNNEI. Trimming removed 6 bases from V and 0 bases from J, with 17 bases in between. The CDR3 DNA is TGTGCCAGCAGCATCCGGGACGAGTCGTACCAAGAGACCCAGTACTTC. It translates to CASSIRDESYQETQYF. The variable domain in full, with the rest retrieved from reference TRBV2 and TRBJ2-5, is EPEVTQTPSHQVTQMGQEVILRCVPISNHLYFYWYRQILGQKVEFLVSFYNNEISEKSEIFDDQFSVERPDGSNFTLKIRSTKLEDSAMYFCASSIRDESYQETQYFGPGTRLLVL.

To note about this clonotype: This may arise from a read error, as a much more abundant clone is one base away. V is TRBV12-3 or TRBV12-4 and J is TRBJ1-5, with D unclear. The closer fit of TRBJ2-3 to the DNA end suggests the J call may be wrong. CDR3 size: 16 residues. CDR3 region: CASSLGGDGSRQPQYF. In DNA, the CDR3 is TGTGCCAGCAGTTTGGGCGGTGACGGGTCGCGTCAGCCCCAGTATTTT.

A note on this clonotype: A much larger clone sits a single nucleotide away, making a read error possible. V is TRBV29-1 and J is TRBJ2-7; no firm D call. There are 12 residues in the CDR3. Looked up from germline, CDR1 is SQVTM and CDR2 is ANQGSEA. Deletions cut 7 bases from V and 1 base from J, with 11 bases between. This chain's CDR3 is CSAAETSYEQYF. The CDR3 DNA reads as TGCAGCGCTGCCGAGACTTCCTACGAGCAGTACTTC.

This clonotype was detected only a few times. V usage is TRBV4-3 and J usage is TRBJ2-3; a possible D gene is TRBD2 (6 bases). The germline CDR1 and CDR2 sequences are LGHNA and YSLEER. The V and J ends lost 0 bases and 2 bases respectively, with 18 bases between them. The CDR3 has 18 amino acids. CDR3 sequence reads: CASSQEGLSGAHTDTQYF. As DNA, the CDR3 is TGCGCCAGCAGCCAAGAAGGGCTGTCGGGAGCCCACACAGATACGCAGTATTTT.

This clonotype was observed many times. The chain carries TRBV12-5 and TRBJ2-7; TRBD1 is a possible D gene (6 bases). This CDR3 is 15 amino acids long. With 6 bases removed from V and 6 bases from J, the gap between germline ends came to 21 bases. Germline CDR1 reads LGHNT; CDR2 reads FRNRAP. The CDR3 is CASGYRRQVRREQYF. The CDR3 DNA is TGTGCTAGTGGATACCGAAGACAGGTGCGTCGCGAGCAGTACTTC.